A single sample gave rise to the 25 T cell receptor beta chains below, sequenced in a study of cytomegalovirus exposure and HLA in healthy donors. Primers included in the PCR were 60 Vbeta and 13 Jbeta primers. Measured with immunoSEQ multiplex PCR; TCRdb has only the in-frame clones, and not every one. The table has 85,000 to 90,000 clones, under 80% seen once. The specimen was PBMCs. The source is a man aged 25 to 40 in good health and CMV-seropositive.

This clone appeared a single time. This chain links TRBV5-1 with TRBJ1-2, with no clear D. The CDR3 is made up of 14 amino acids. Per the germline V gene, CDR1 is SGHRS and CDR2 is YFSETQ. Trimming pared 0 bases from V and 0 bases from J, leaving 6 bases between. As DNA, the CDR3 is TGCGCCAGCAGCTTGGACGGTACTAACTATGGCTACACCTTC. Translating gives CASSLDGTNYGYTF.

This clone was recorded once. V and J are TRBV19 and TRBJ2-1, with TRBD2 matching over 9 bases. CDR1 is LNHDA and CDR2 is SQIVND in the germline V gene (reference sequence). This CDR3 is 15 amino acids long. J gave up 5 bases and V 1 base, and 3 bases lay outside the gene matches. CDR3 in DNA: TGTGCCAGTAGTATAGTCCAGCGGGGGGACAATGAGCAGTTCTTC. Translating it yields CASSIVQRGDNEQFF.

The V and J genes are TRBV6-5 and TRBJ2-3, with D possibly matching TRBD1 (6 bases). The CDR3 runs 14 residues. Germline V gene sequence: CDR1 MNHEY, CDR2 SVGAGI. V shed 6 bases and J shed 0 bases, with 10 bases lying between them. The DNA for the CDR3 is TGTGCCAGCAGATACGGACAGAGCACAGATACGCAGTATTTT. Residues: CASRYGQSTDTQYF.

The chain joins TRBV5-4 to TRBJ2-1; 11 nucleotides match TRBD2. The CDR3 is made up of 19 amino acids. Per germline, CDR1 SGHNT and CDR2 YYREEE (reference sequence). V gave up 1 base and J gave up 3 bases; unmatched junction bases: 12. The CDR3 reads CASSLRGELAGVLYNEQFF. The CDR3 DNA reads TGTGCCAGCAGCTTGCGGGGGGAACTAGCGGGGGTCCTCTACAATGAGCAGTTCTTC.

The chain recombines TRBV11-2 with TRBJ1-4, with TRBD1 matching 9 bases. This CDR3 region has 14 residues. J was trimmed by 6 bases and V by 4 bases; bases with no gene match: 3. Germline V lookup: CDR1 SGHAT, CDR2 FQNNGV. CDR3 loop: CASSSRQGDEKLFF. In DNA form, the CDR3 reads TGTGCCAGCAGCTCCCGACAGGGGGATGAAAAACTGTTTTTT.

V is TRBV19 and J is TRBJ2-7; 7 bases fit TRBD2. The CDR3 totals 17 residues. Germline loops: CDR1 LNHDA, CDR2 SQIVND (reference sequence). The J segment lost 6 bases and the V segment lost 3 bases, leaving 17 bases of the junction unmatched. CDR3 residues: CASSMRGWTSEGAEQYF. CDR3 in DNA: TGTGCCAGTAGTATGCGGGGGTGGACTAGTGAGGGAGCCGAGCAGTACTTC.

The chain combines TRBV9 with TRBJ2-3, with 15 bases matching TRBD2. Trimming removed 3 bases from V and 1 base from J; junction bases left unmatched: 12. The germline gives CDR1 SGDLS, CDR2 YYNGEE. The CDR3 runs 20 residues. CDR3 sequence (DNA): TGTGCCAGCAGCGCAATAGGACTAGCGGGGGGGCCGGTCGGCACAGATACGCAGTATTTT. It translates to CASSAIGLAGGPVGTDTQYF.

The J gene is TRBJ2-1, the V gene TRBV28, with 8 positions matching TRBD1. V trimming: 6 bases; J trimming: 0 bases; junction bases outside the gene matches: 4. The CDR3 runs to 15 residues. The germline CDR1 and CDR2 sequences are MDHEN and SYDVKM. For the CDR3, the DNA is TGTGCCAGCAGCACGACAGGGGACTCCTACAATGAGCAGTTCTTC. This translates into CASSTTGDSYNEQFF.

This rearrangement joins TRBV30 to TRBJ2-2; 10 nucleotides agree with TRBD1. Per the germline V gene, CDR1 is GTSNPN and CDR2 is SVGIG (reference sequence). V dropped 5 bases and J dropped 0; count of bases not matched to a gene: 3. The CDR3 is made up of 15 amino acids. The CDR3 loop reads CAWGTGAANTGELFF. The DNA of the CDR3 is TGTGCCTGGGGGACAGGGGCCGCGAACACCGGGGAGCTGTTTTTT.

This chain links TRBV5-1 with TRBJ2-7, with D tentatively TRBD1 (5 bases). This CDR3 has 12 residues. Germline loops: CDR1 SGHRS, CDR2 YFSETQ. V lost 7 bases and J lost 4, with 12 bases in between. CDR3 DNA: TGCGCCAGCGCAGGGTTCGGGTACGAGCAGTACTTC. Its translation is CASAGFGYEQYF.

This clone was counted between two and nine times. The V gene is TRBV5-4, the J gene TRBJ1-3; D remains unclear. Looked up from germline, CDR1 is SGHNT and CDR2 is YYREEE (reference sequence). There are 15 residues in the CDR3. With 3 bases removed from V and 2 bases from J, the gap between germline ends came to 12 bases. CDR3 region: CASSSWTVTGNTIYF. CDR3 nucleotide sequence: TGTGCCAGCAGCTCCTGGACTGTGACTGGAAACACCATATATTTT. Full variable domain (outside the CDR3, taken from reference TRBV5-4 and TRBJ1-3): ETGVTQSPTHLIKTRGQQVTLRCSSQSGHNTVSWYQQALGQGPQFIFQYYREEENGRGNFPPRFSGLQFPNYSSELNVNALELDDSALYLCASSSWTVTGNTIYFGEGSWLTVV.

This chain joins TRBV15 and TRBJ2-3; D gene unclear. CDR1 LNHNV and CDR2 YYDKDF come from the germline V gene (reference sequence). Trimming removed 0 bases from V and 1 base from J, with 5 bases in between. This CDR3 region has 14 residues. This chain's CDR3 is CATSRDPGTDTQYF. CDR3 nucleotide sequence: TGTGCCACCAGCAGAGATCCGGGCACAGATACGCAGTATTTT.

This sequence joins TRBV19 and TRBJ1-5; possible D gene TRBD1, 5 bases. The germline V and J ends were trimmed by 2 bases and 2 bases, with 10 bases remaining between them. The germline V gene has CDR1 LNHDA and CDR2 SQIVND (reference sequence). The CDR3 is 15 residues long. The CDR3 reads CASSILWGGNQPQHF. In nucleotides, the CDR3 is TGTGCCAGTAGTATATTATGGGGGGGCAATCAGCCCCAGCATTTT.

This chain links TRBV9 with TRBJ2-3; TRBD2 is a possible D gene (6 bases). Trimming cost V 2 bases and J 1 base, with 8 bases left between them. The V gene's germline CDR1 is SGDLS and CDR2 YYNGEE. This CDR3 contains 14 residues. CDR3 bases: TGTGCCAGCAGCGTCTTAGCGGGCACAGATACGCAGTATTTT. Its translation is CASSVLAGTDTQYF. The complete variable domain, with remaining parts taken from reference TRBV9 and TRBJ2-3, reads DSGVTQTPKHLITATGQRVTLRCSPRSGDLSVYWYQQSLDQGLQFLIQYYNGEERAKGNILERFSAQQFPDLHSELNLSSLELGDSALYFCASSVLAGTDTQYFGPGTRLTVL.

This clone was counted a single time. The chain is built from TRBV6-4 and TRBJ2-5, with 13 bases matching TRBD2. The CDR3 runs to 15 residues. The germline gives CDR1 MRHNA, CDR2 SNTAGT. V was clipped by 3 bases and J by 3 bases; unmatched bases: 1. In DNA form, the CDR3 reads TGTGCCAGCAGTGAAACTAGCGGGGGGGAAGAGACCCAGTACTTC. As protein: CASSETSGGEETQYF.

This clone ranks as medium-sized. This sequence joins TRBV5-4 and TRBJ2-2, with 7 positions matching TRBD1. The CDR3 has 17 residues. From germline, CDR1 is SGHNT and CDR2 YYREEE (reference sequence). Unmatched junction bases numbered 8, after V lost 3 bases and J lost 0 bases. CDR3 region: CASSSGQAASNTGELFF. CDR3 coding DNA: TGTGCCAGCAGCTCCGGACAGGCAGCCTCGAACACCGGGGAGCTGTTTTTT. Together with reference TRBV5-4 and TRBJ2-2, the CDR3 gives the full variable domain: ETGVTQSPTHLIKTRGQQVTLRCSSQSGHNTVSWYQQALGQGPQFIFQYYREEENGRGNFPPRFSGLQFPNYSSELNVNALELDDSALYLCASSSGQAASNTGELFFGEGSRLTVL.

The chain couples TRBV30 to TRBJ2-7, with 11 bases that match TRBD2. The V gene end was trimmed by 5 bases and the J gene end by 3 bases; junction bases not matched to a gene: 18. In germline, CDR1 is GTSNPN, CDR2 SVGIG (reference sequence). CDR3 length equals 18 residues. DNA for the CDR3: TGTGCCTGGGAGTTCCCCGCGCTAGCGGGGGGCCCGATCTACGAGCAGTACTTC. This encodes CAWEFPALAGGPIYEQYF.

The rearrangement joins TRBV5-1 to TRBJ1-2; possibly TRBD1 for D (5 bases). V shed 6 bases and J shed 2 bases, with 17 bases lying between them. Germline CDR1 and CDR2: SGHRS and YFSETQ. The CDR3 is 15 amino acids. The DNA of the CDR3 is TGCGCCAGCACCCCGGGGGGGGTAGGGAACTATGGCTACACCTTC. It translates to CASTPGGVGNYGYTF.

This clone is categorized as medium-sized. V gene TRBV6-1 combines with J gene TRBJ2-3, with 14 positions matching TRBD2. Germline-derived CDR1 and CDR2 are MNHNS and SASEGT. V was clipped by 4 bases and J by 4 bases; unmatched bases: 1. CDR3 length: 15 residues. The CDR3 nucleotides read TGTGCCAGCAGTGCGACTAGCGGGGGGGCAGATACGCAGTATTTT. Protein sequence: CASSATSGGADTQYF.

CDR3 region: CASRRLAGANNEQFF. Here the CDR3 DNA reads TGTGCCAGCAGACGACTAGCGGGGGCCAACAATGAGCAGTTCTTC. The J gene is TRBJ2-1, the V gene TRBV6-6; 12 bases align to TRBD2. CDR3 length: 15 residues. The V gene end was trimmed by 6 bases and the J gene end by 5 bases; junction bases not matched to a gene: 5. Germline assignment: CDR1 MNHNY and CDR2 SVGAGI (reference sequence).

Only a few counts were recorded for this clone. The chain combines TRBV29-1 with TRBJ2-7; 7 bases agree with TRBD2. With V trimmed by 6 bases and J by 5 bases, 7 bases remained unmatched. The CDR3 is 12 residues long. Germline-derived CDR1 and CDR2 are SQVTM and ANQGSEA. CDR3 loop: CSVETRGDEQYF. DNA of the CDR3: TGCAGCGTCGAGACCCGGGGGGACGAGCAGTACTTC.

The V gene is TRBV30, the J gene TRBJ1-2; 8 bases fit TRBD1. CDR1 is GTSNPN and CDR2 is SVGIG in the germline V gene (reference sequence). The CDR3 is made up of 16 amino acids. With 3 bases clipped from V and 1 base from J, the junction kept 10 bases outside the gene matches. Written as DNA, the CDR3 is TGTGCCTGGAGAGGCCGGGGGACAGGTCGTAACTATGGCTACACCTTC. This translates into CAWRGRGTGRNYGYTF.

CDR3 region: CASSGLAGYNEQFF. As DNA, the CDR3 is TGTGCCAGCTCTGGACTAGCGGGGTACAATGAGCAGTTCTTC. J is TRBJ2-1 and V is TRBV6-1, with 12 bases fitting TRBD2. J lost 4 bases, V lost 8 bases, and 3 bases had no gene match. The germline V gene encodes CDR1 MNHNS and CDR2 SASEGT. This CDR3 has 14 amino acids.

In this sample, this clone turned up a few times. This chain joins TRBV4-1 and TRBJ2-7, with 10 bases aligning to TRBD2. Germline CDR1 MGHRA, CDR2 YSYEKL. CDR3 length equals 18 residues. Trimming removed 1 base from V and 3 bases from J; junction bases left unmatched: 12. CDR3 sequence reads: CASSQGLLRRTSGYEQYF. DNA of the CDR3: TGCGCCAGCAGCCAAGGGCTCTTGCGAAGGACTAGCGGCTACGAGCAGTACTTC.

This clone occurred a few times. The rearrangement uses TRBV28 and TRBJ1-5; 9 positions agree with TRBD1. The CDR3 sequence is 15 residues long. CDR1 and CDR2 (germline): MDHEN, SYDVKM. V dropped 6 bases and J dropped 3; count of bases not matched to a gene: 6. Here the CDR3 DNA reads TGTGCCAGCAGATGGGGACAGGGCCCCAATCAGCCCCAGCATTTT. This sequence encodes CASRWGQGPNQPQHF.